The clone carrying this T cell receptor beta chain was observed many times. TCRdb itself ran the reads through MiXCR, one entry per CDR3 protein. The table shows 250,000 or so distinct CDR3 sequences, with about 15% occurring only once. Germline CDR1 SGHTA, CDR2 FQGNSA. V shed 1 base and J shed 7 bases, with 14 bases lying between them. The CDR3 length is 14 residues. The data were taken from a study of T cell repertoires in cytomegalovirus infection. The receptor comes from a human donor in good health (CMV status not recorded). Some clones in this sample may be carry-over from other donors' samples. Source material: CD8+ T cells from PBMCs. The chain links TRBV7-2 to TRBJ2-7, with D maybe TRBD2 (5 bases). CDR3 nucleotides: TGTGCCAGCAGCTTAGGTTATGGGCCGGGGGAGCAGTACTTC. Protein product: CASSLGYGPGEQYF.